One and the same sample provided the 15 T cell receptor beta chains below, sequenced in a study of blood T cell repertoires in COVID-19. Produced via immunoSEQ multiplex PCR; TCRdb's table is partial and in-frame only. The table includes about 150,000 clones, approximately 90% detected once. The specimen sequenced was peripheral blood. All receptors come from a woman aged 40 to 50 with acute or convalescent COVID-19.

J is TRBJ2-1 and V is TRBV3-1 (or the pseudogene TRBV3-2), with 9 bases identical to TRBD2. V was clipped by 2 bases and J by 6 bases; unmatched bases: 8. The length of the CDR3 is 16 residues. In germline, CDR1 is LGHDT, CDR2 YNNKEL (reference sequence). CDR3 in DNA: TGTGCCAGCAGCCAATCAGGCGGGGGGGCCATCAATGAGCAGTTCTTC. It yields the protein CASSQSGGGAINEQFF.

This clone was recorded a few times. This chain connects TRBV3-1 (or the pseudogene TRBV3-2) to TRBJ2-1, with a weak D call TRBD1 (6 bases). Trimming stripped 3 bases from V and 6 bases from J, with 9 bases between. The CDR3 covers 13 residues. Germline V gene data show CDR1 as LGHDT and CDR2 as YNNKEL (reference sequence). DNA for the CDR3: TGTGCCAGCAGCCACCACAGGGCCAATGAGCAGTTCTTC. It codes for CASSHHRANEQFF.

The V gene is TRBV6-5, the J gene TRBJ2-3; D is possibly TRBD2 (6 bases). Trimming cost V 6 bases and J 2 bases, with 12 bases left between them. The germline V gene encodes CDR1 MNHEY and CDR2 SVGAGI. The CDR3 length is 14 residues. In DNA, the CDR3 is TGTGCCAGCAGGGCGGGAAGAATCACAGATACGCAGTATTTT. Amino acids: CASRAGRITDTQYF.

DNA for the CDR3: TGCGCCAGCAGCTTGGAACATCGGGGATCAGATGAAAAACTGTTTTTT. Protein product: CASSLEHRGSDEKLFF. The V call is TRBV5-1, the J call TRBJ1-4, with D unclear. Trimming shortened V by 0 bases and J by 6 bases, and 15 bases separated the two germline ends. CDR3 size: 16 residues. Germline values: CDR1 SGHRS, CDR2 YFSETQ.

This clone showed up just once. The chain uses TRBV3-1 (or the pseudogene TRBV3-2) and TRBJ2-1; D may be TRBD2 (6 bases). The CDR3 consists of 12 residues. Germline-derived CDR1 and CDR2 are LGHDT and YNNKEL (reference sequence). Trimming took off 1 base at V and 12 bases at J, with 10 bases between the two ends. CDR3 sequence: CASSQALAVQFF. CDR3 nucleotide sequence: TGTGCCAGCAGCCAAGCACTAGCTGTGCAGTTCTTC.

The chain links TRBV6-5 to TRBJ1-6, with 7 bases identical to TRBD1. The CDR3 runs to 15 residues. V was clipped by 4 bases and J by 8 bases; unmatched bases: 8. The germline V gene encodes CDR1 MNHEY and CDR2 SVGAGI. CDR3 bases: TGTGCCAGCAGTTCAACGACAGGGACGCATTCACCCCTCCACTTT. Protein: CASSSTTGTHSPLHF.

The chain is built from TRBV25-1 and TRBJ1-3; D call uncertain. Trimming left V 4 bases short and J 0 bases short, with 7 bases between. The germline V gene has CDR1 MGHDK and CDR2 SYGVNS. The CDR3 runs 14 residues. As DNA, the CDR3 is TGTGCCAGCAGTGGACTGCACTCTGGAAACACCATATATTTT. Amino acids: CASSGLHSGNTIYF.

This chain connects TRBV2 to TRBJ2-1; possible D gene TRBD2, 5 bases. The CDR3 extends over 16 amino acids. The V end was cut by 6 bases, the J end by 4 bases, with 19 bases between. Germline CDR1 is SNHLY and CDR2 is FYNNEI. This CDR3 reads CASRGWRATEYNEQFF. In DNA form, the CDR3 reads TGTGCCAGCAGGGGATGGCGGGCCACCGAATACAATGAGCAGTTCTTC.

J is TRBJ2-7 and V is TRBV5-6; 8 nucleotides match TRBD1. The CDR3 has 13 residues. V lost 3 bases and J lost 2; bases outside the gene matches: 1. From germline, CDR1 is SGHDT and CDR2 YYEEEE. The CDR3 bases are TGTGCCAGCAGCTGGGGACAGGCCTACGAGCAGTACTTC. Protein: CASSWGQAYEQYF. Together with reference TRBV5-6 and TRBJ2-7, the CDR3 gives the full variable domain: DAGVTQSPTHLIKTRGQQVTLRCSPKSGHDTVSWYQQALGQGPQFIFQYYEEEERQRGNFPDRFSGHQFPNYSSELNVNALLLGDSALYLCASSWGQAYEQYFGPGTRLTVT.

The chain combines TRBV6-1 with TRBJ2-7; 7 positions match TRBD2. Germline V gives CDR1 MNHNS, CDR2 SASEGT. This CDR3 is built from 15 residues. J gave up 2 bases and V 1 base, and 5 bases lay outside the gene matches. The CDR3 sequence: CASSEVEGGPYEQYF. The CDR3 DNA reads TGTGCCAGCAGTGAAGTGGAGGGAGGGCCCTACGAGCAGTACTTC.

This sequence joins TRBV6-1 and TRBJ1-1, with 9 bases lining up with TRBD1. J was trimmed by 3 bases and V by 5 bases; bases with no gene match: 7. Germline CDR1 and CDR2: MNHNS and SASEGT. The CDR3 length is 15 residues. This CDR3 is CASSHPGQGHTEAFF. CDR3 in DNA: TGTGCCAGCAGTCACCCGGGACAGGGTCACACTGAAGCTTTCTTT.

This clone was counted between two and nine times. The chain uses TRBV24-1 and TRBJ2-7, with 9 bases matching TRBD1. With 4 bases clipped from V and 5 bases from J, the junction kept 8 bases outside the gene matches. The CDR3 loop spans 15 amino acids. Germline V gene sequence: CDR1 KGHDR, CDR2 SFDVKD. This CDR3 reads CATSEAGTGSDEQYF. Here the CDR3 DNA reads TGTGCCACCAGTGAAGCCGGGACAGGGAGTGACGAGCAGTACTTC.

The gene calls are TRBV7-9 and TRBJ1-1; TRBD1 might be the D (6 bases). Germline V CDR1 and CDR2: SEHNR, FQNEAQ (reference sequence). The CDR3 consists of 16 residues. The V gene lost 2 bases and the J gene lost 0 bases, with 13 bases spanning the gap. The CDR3 loop is CASSLTGGLMNTEAFF. Here the CDR3 DNA reads TGTGCCAGCAGCTTAACGGGGGGCCTCATGAACACTGAAGCTTTCTTT.

This clone was observed a single time. The gene calls are TRBV2 and TRBJ2-2; no definite D call. Germline loops: CDR1 SNHLY, CDR2 FYNNEI. Trimming left V 2 bases short and J 1 base short, with 5 bases between. The CDR3 covers 14 residues. As DNA, the CDR3 is TGTGCCAGCAGTGAACTCAGGAACACCGGGGAGCTGTTTTTT. Translated: CASSELRNTGELFF.

The chain recombines TRBV12-3 or TRBV12-4 with TRBJ1-2, with a weak D call TRBD1 (6 bases). V gave up 6 bases and J gave up 8 bases, with 16 bases separating them. CDR3 size: 13 residues. For the CDR3, the DNA is TGTGCCAGCAGAGCGCAGGGGATTAGGGGCTACACCTTC. Translation: CASRAQGIRGYTF.